Following are 26 T cell receptor beta chains from one sample sequenced in a study of blood T cells in healthy people across ages. A second PCR, run for about 7 to 11 cycles, used a sample-barcoded 5' primer plus a J-beta primer mix. TCRdb independently ran MiXCR on the 5' RACE reads; one entry per CDR3 protein. The sample includes over 1.5 million distinct CDR3 sequences, around half of them seen just once. Sequencing was carried out using blood. Every receptor here comes from a woman in her 40s in good health.

This chain links TRBV24-1 with TRBJ2-5; possibly TRBD1 or TRBD2 for D (5 bases each). Deletions cut 4 bases from V and 3 bases from J, with 14 bases between. The CDR3 sequence is 15 residues long. Per germline, CDR1 KGHDR and CDR2 SFDVKD. The CDR3 here is CATSDGTSREETQYF. The CDR3 DNA follows: TGTGCCACCAGTGACGGGACCTCCAGGGAAGAGACCCAGTACTTC.

There are a few counts of this clonotype. The chain is built from TRBV7-8 and TRBJ1-1; 7 bases are shared with TRBD1. The CDR3 consists of 13 residues. With 4 bases clipped from V and 11 bases from J, the junction kept 10 bases outside the gene matches. From germline, CDR1 is SGHVS and CDR2 FQNEAQ. CDR3 nucleotides: TGTGCCAGCAGCTCAGCCCGACAGGGCGCGGCTTTCTTT. It encodes CASSSARQGAAFF.

The genes are TRBV6-1 and TRBJ1-2; D not certain. This CDR3 region has 15 residues. Between the trimmed V and J ends, which lost 7 bases and 5 bases, there was a span of 20 bases. Looked up from germline, CDR1 is MNHNS and CDR2 is SASEGT. This chain's CDR3 is CASKGSLAPSYGYTF. In DNA, the CDR3 is TGTGCCAGCAAAGGGTCCCTGGCCCCCTCATATGGCTACACCTTC.

This sequence joins TRBV20-1 and TRBJ2-1; 12 bases agree with TRBD1. The J call is in doubt because the DNA end fits TRBJ2-7 better. Germline V CDR1 and CDR2: DFQATT, SNEGSKA (reference sequence). The CDR3 has 12 residues. CDR3: CSGGQGAGEQYF. CDR3 DNA: TGCAGTGGGGGACAGGGGGCGGGTGAGCAGTACTTC.

This sequence joins TRBV28 and TRBJ2-1; tentatively, D is TRBD1 (5 bases). CDR1 and CDR2 (germline): MDHEN, SYDVKM. The V end lost 5 bases, the J end lost 10 bases, and 21 bases lay between the germline ends. The CDR3 length is 15 residues. CDR3 in DNA: TGTGCCAGCAGTCCGACCCTGGACACCTCCTACGAGCAGTTCTTC. This codes for CASSPTLDTSYEQFF.

V gene TRBV12-3 or TRBV12-4 combines with J gene TRBJ1-2, with D possibly being TRBD1 (5 bases). Trimming stripped 3 bases from V and 5 bases from J, with 10 bases between. The CDR3 runs 13 residues. The DNA for the CDR3 is TGTGCCAGCAGTTTTGACAGAATATATGGCTACACCTTC. Translated, it gives CASSFDRIYGYTF.

Only a few counts were recorded for this clonotype. This chain uses TRBV11-1 with TRBJ2-7, with TRBD1 matching 7 bases. Trimming removed 3 bases from V and 6 bases from J; junction bases left unmatched: 5. The length of the CDR3 is 13 residues. Looked up from germline, CDR1 is SGHAT and CDR2 is FQDESV (reference sequence). This chain's CDR3 is CASSFSRGSEQYF. The CDR3 DNA follows: TGTGCCAGCAGCTTCTCCAGGGGGTCCGAGCAGTACTTC.

The chain combines TRBV4-3 with TRBJ2-3, with D maybe TRBD1 (6 bases). V was pared by 0 bases and J by 2 bases, with 9 bases between. The CDR3 spans 15 residues. Looked up from germline, CDR1 is LGHNA and CDR2 is YSLEER. CDR3 amino acids: CASSQDQGPTDTQYF. In nucleotides, the CDR3 is TGCGCCAGCAGCCAAGACCAGGGGCCCACAGATACGCAGTATTTT.

This rearrangement joins TRBV12-3 or TRBV12-4 to TRBJ2-5, with 10 bases fitting TRBD2. The CDR3 spans 15 residues. With 6 bases clipped from V and 5 bases from J, the junction kept 9 bases outside the gene matches. CDR3 loop: CASRPGLAPRETQYF. Written as DNA, the CDR3 is TGTGCCAGCAGGCCGGGACTAGCGCCGCGGGAGACCCAGTACTTC.

V usage is TRBV9 and J usage is TRBJ2-3; D gene unclear. In germline, CDR1 is SGDLS, CDR2 YYNGEE. This CDR3 region has 14 residues. The V end was cut by 0 bases, the J end by 3 bases, with 8 bases between. In nucleotides, the CDR3 is TGTGCCAGCAGCGTAGGACGGCTGACAGATACGCAGTATTTT. Protein: CASSVGRLTDTQYF.

This clonotype was found a few times. The V gene is TRBV4-3, the J gene TRBJ2-1, with 8 nucleotides matching TRBD2. CDR3 length equals 17 residues. V was pared by 3 bases and J by 0 bases, with 7 bases of the junction left unmatched. Germline V CDR1 and CDR2: LGHNA, YSLEER. The CDR3 DNA reads as TGCGCCAGCAGCCAGTACGGGGGGGCCAGCTCCTACAATGAGCAGTTCTTC. This encodes CASSQYGGASSYNEQFF.

This sequence joins TRBV6-5 and TRBJ2-3, with D maybe TRBD1 (6 bases). The length of the CDR3 is 16 residues. V was pared by 4 bases and J by 1 base, with 15 bases between. Germline CDR1 reads MNHEY; CDR2 reads SVGAGI. The CDR3 region has the DNA TGTGCCAGCAGTTCGATATGGGACACCCGCACAGATACGCAGTATTTT. This codes for CASSSIWDTRTDTQYF.

The chain is built from TRBV3-1 and TRBJ2-7; D is unclear. CDR3 length: 14 residues. Trimming removed 3 bases at V and 2 bases at J, with 11 bases between. The germline V gene has CDR1 LGHDT and CDR2 YNNKEL (reference sequence). CDR3 amino acids: CASSHQRRTYEQYF. The DNA of the CDR3 is TGTGCCAGCAGCCATCAGCGTAGGACCTACGAGCAGTACTTC.

The J gene is TRBJ1-5, the V gene TRBV24-1; 10 bases fit TRBD1. The germline CDR1 and CDR2 sequences are KGHDR and SFDVKD. The CDR3 totals 16 residues. With 3 bases clipped from V and 0 bases from J, the junction kept 1 base outside the gene matches. The CDR3: CATSDRTGGSNQPQHF. CDR3 in DNA: TGTGCCACCAGTGATCGGACAGGGGGTAGCAATCAGCCCCAGCATTTT.

J is TRBJ1-1 and V is TRBV7-9; perhaps TRBD1 as D (6 bases). The CDR3 has 14 residues. Germline V CDR1 and CDR2: SEHNR, FQNEAQ (reference sequence). V was cut by 3 bases and J by 6 bases, with 14 bases left in between. The CDR3 bases are TGTGCCAGCAGCTTTTTGGGGGGCGCAGCTGAAGCTTTCTTT. Its protein product is CASSFLGGAAEAFF. Drawing the rest from reference TRBV7-9 and TRBJ1-1, the complete variable domain is DTGVSQNPRHKITKRGQNVTFRCDPISEHNRLYWYRQTLGQGPEFLTYFQNEAQLEKSRLLSDRFSAERPKGSFSTLEIQRTEQGDSAMYLCASSFLGGAAEAFFGQGTRLTVV.

This clonotype came up a few times. The V call is TRBV7-2, the J call TRBJ2-2; D remains ambiguous. The length of the CDR3 is 13 residues. Germline V gives CDR1 SGHTA, CDR2 FQGNSA. The V gene lost 2 bases and the J gene lost 3 bases, with 4 bases spanning the gap. CDR3 loop: CASSLQYTGELFF. CDR3 nucleotide sequence: TGTGCCAGCAGCTTACAGTACACCGGGGAGCTGTTTTTT.

This clonotype was seen only a few times. The DNA for the CDR3 is TGCAGTGCGGTCGACGAGAGATTTAACTATGGCTACACCTTC. It is translated as CSAVDERFNYGYTF. The genes are TRBV20-1 and TRBJ1-2; D uncertain. Germline loops: CDR1 DFQATT, CDR2 SNEGSKA (reference sequence). The germline V and J ends were trimmed by 6 bases and 1 base, with 15 bases remaining between them. The CDR3 has 14 residues.

In the case of this clonotype: Mismatch with germline at one junction end may stem from a read error. This chain joins TRBV20-1 and TRBJ2-5; 8 bases match TRBD1. This CDR3 has 13 amino acids. Germline CDR1 DFQATT, CDR2 SNEGSKA (reference sequence). CDR3 DNA: TGCAGTGCCAACAGGGGGACCCAAGGGACCCAGTACTTC. This translates into CSANRGTQGTQYF.

J is TRBJ1-4 and V is TRBV7-9; 7 nucleotides match TRBD1. Germline assignment: CDR1 SEHNR and CDR2 FQNEAQ (reference sequence). The CDR3 runs 14 residues. Trimming at V came to 5 bases and at J to 7 bases, leaving 7 bases not matched to a gene. The DNA for the CDR3 is TGTGCCAGCAGCCTAACGACAGGGAGTGAAAAACTGTTTTTT. This codes for CASSLTTGSEKLFF.

Details on this clonotype: The germline gene is not matched at one end of the junction; a read error may be the cause. The gene calls are TRBV12-3 or TRBV12-4 and TRBJ1-4, with D unclear. CDR3 length equals 15 residues. The CDR3 sequence is CASTRSGSTNEKLFF. For the CDR3, the DNA is TGTGCCAGCACCCGGTCAGGCTCAACTAATGAAAAATTGTTTTTT.

This clonotype was seen a handful of times. The chain employs TRBV20-1 and TRBJ2-5, with 10 bases identical to TRBD2. CDR1 DFQATT and CDR2 SNEGSKA come from the germline V gene (reference sequence). Trimming cost V 1 base and J 5 bases; bases outside gene matches: 10. The CDR3 totals 16 residues. Here the CDR3 reads CSARGRASGGRETQYF. The CDR3 nucleotides read TGCAGTGCTAGAGGGCGTGCTAGCGGGGGCCGGGAGACCCAGTACTTC.

This chain links TRBV3-1 with TRBJ2-1; 15 bases are a match to TRBD2. TRBJ2-7 matches the DNA end more closely, so the J call is doubtful. In germline, CDR1 is LGHDT, CDR2 YNNKEL (reference sequence). This CDR3 is built from 17 residues. The CDR3 region has the DNA TGTGCCAGCAGTGGACTAGCGGGGGGGAGCTCCTACAATGAGCAGTACTTC. Residues: CASSGLAGGSSYNEQYF.

This clonotype was picked up a small number of times. V and J are TRBV28 and TRBJ1-1; no clear D. V was pared by 4 bases and J by 2 bases, with 8 bases between. Germline loops: CDR1 MDHEN, CDR2 SYDVKM. CDR3 length: 13 amino acids. The CDR3, as DNA: TGTGCCAGCAGTTCGGTGTATAACACTGAAGCTTTCTTT. Translating it yields CASSSVYNTEAFF.

The chain joins TRBV5-1 to TRBJ2-3; 11 bases are shared with TRBD2. The V and J ends lost 4 bases and 1 base, in that order; junction bases with no gene match: 2. CDR1 and CDR2 (germline): SGHRS, YFSETQ. There are 15 residues in the CDR3. CDR3 amino acids: CASSAGLAGTDTQYF. CDR3 bases: TGCGCCAGCAGCGCGGGACTAGCGGGCACAGATACGCAGTATTTT.

This clonotype was detected a few times. The chain carries TRBV7-2 and TRBJ2-4; 14 nucleotides line up with TRBD2. CDR1 is SGHTA, CDR2 FQGNSA, per germline. This CDR3 spans 16 amino acids. Unmatched junction bases numbered 5, after V lost 4 bases and J lost 6 bases. CDR3 in DNA: TGTGCCAGCAGCTCCGGACTAGCGGGGGGTGGAAACATTCAGTACTTC. Its translation: CASSSGLAGGGNIQYF.

This clonotype was found a few times. This chain links TRBV5-1 with TRBJ1-2; TRBD1 aligns across 11 bases. V trimming: 3 bases; J trimming: 6 bases; junction bases outside the gene matches: 10. The CDR3 sequence is 16 residues long. From germline, CDR1 is SGHRS and CDR2 YFSETQ. The CDR3 sequence is CASSWGGTGGLDGYTF. The DNA for the CDR3 is TGCGCCAGCAGCTGGGGCGGGACAGGGGGTCTTGATGGCTACACCTTC.